This TCR beta chain emerged from a study of cytomegalovirus exposure and HLA in healthy donors. The CDR3 is 15 residues long. The germline CDR1 and CDR2 sequences are MDHEN and SYDVKM. The V and J ends lost 8 bases and 7 bases, in that order; junction bases with no gene match: 16. Of note for this clone: The antigen is unknown.

The PCR ran on 60 Vbeta and 13 Jbeta primers. TCRdb's copy holds only in-frame clones and misses some; the assay was immunoSEQ multiplex PCR. Of roughly 130,000 clones listed, about 80% are singletons. Study observations and caveats: Associated with cytomegalovirus, according to the listing, were 150 to 200 TCR beta chains. Near-uniform donor sequencing depth was presumed by presence/absence analyses. Judged likely to be a sequencing artifact was a cluster of highly shared sequence variants. It was confirmed in vitro that a few of the CMV-associated chains were specific for CMV antigens.

The receptor comes from a man between 25 and 39 years old in good health and CMV-seronegative. The sequencing input was PBMCs. The gene calls are TRBV28 and TRBJ2-7; TRBD2 matches 8 bases. This CDR3 reads CASHGPPGGPGEQYF. CDR3 nucleotides: TGTGCCAGCCACGGGCCCCCGGGAGGGCCTGGGGAGCAGTACTTC.